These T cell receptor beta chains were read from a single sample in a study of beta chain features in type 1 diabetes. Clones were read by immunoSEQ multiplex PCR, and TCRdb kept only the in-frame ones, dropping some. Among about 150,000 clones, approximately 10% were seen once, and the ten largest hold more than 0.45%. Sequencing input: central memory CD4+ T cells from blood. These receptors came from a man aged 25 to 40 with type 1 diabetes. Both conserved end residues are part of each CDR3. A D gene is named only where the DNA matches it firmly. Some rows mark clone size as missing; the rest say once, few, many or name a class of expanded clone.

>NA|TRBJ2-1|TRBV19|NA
CASTREPVDPGGAYNEQFF
TGTGCCAGTACCCGAGAACCCGTCGACCCGGGGGGCGCCTACAATGAGCAGTTCTTC
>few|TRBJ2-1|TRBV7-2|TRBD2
CASSGRANHEQFF
TGTGCCAGCAGTGGGAGGGCCAATCATGAGCAGTTCTTC
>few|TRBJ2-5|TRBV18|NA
CASSPGVQETQYF
TGTGCCAGCTCACCAGGAGTTCAAGAGACCCAGTACTTC
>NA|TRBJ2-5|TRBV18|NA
CASSPPGRMRETQYF
TGTGCCAGCTCACCACCGGGGAGAATGAGAGAGACCCAGTACTTC
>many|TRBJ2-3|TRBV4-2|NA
CASSLTTDTQYF
TGTGCCAGCAGCCTGACTACAGATACGCAGTATTTT
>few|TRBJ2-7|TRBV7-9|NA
CASSPSRGEQYF
TGTGCCAGCAGTCCGAGTAGGGGTGAGCAGTACTTC
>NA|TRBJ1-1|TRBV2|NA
CASSAQGSVNTEAFF
TGTGCCAGCAGTGCTCAGGGGAGTGTGAACACTGAAGCTTTCTTT
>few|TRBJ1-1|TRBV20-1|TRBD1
CSASRQGRAFF
TGCAGTGCTTCCCGACAGGGGAGAGCTTTCTTT
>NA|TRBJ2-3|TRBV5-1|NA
CASSLKASGTDTQYF
TGCGCCAGCAGCTTGAAGGCTAGCGGCACAGATACGCAGTATTTT
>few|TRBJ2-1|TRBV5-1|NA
CASRAYNEQFF
TGCGCCAGCCGAGCGTACAATGAGCAGTTCTTC
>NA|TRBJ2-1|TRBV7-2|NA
CASSLVGGGNRNEQFF
TGTGCCAGCAGCTTAGTTGGGGGAGGAAACCGGAATGAGCAGTTCTTC
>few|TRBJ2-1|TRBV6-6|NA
CASRPSQPANNEQFF
TGTGCCAGCAGACCGAGCCAACCCGCTAACAATGAGCAGTTCTTC
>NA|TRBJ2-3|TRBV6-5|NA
CASSYRLRDADTQYF
TGTGCCAGCAGTTATCGTTTGCGGGACGCAGATACGCAGTATTTT
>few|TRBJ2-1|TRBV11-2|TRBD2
CASSLAGTSSYNEQFF
TGTGCCAGCAGCCTAGCCGGGACTAGCTCCTACAATGAGCAGTTCTTC
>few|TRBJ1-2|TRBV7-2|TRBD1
CASSSQGVTDTF
TGTGCCAGCAGCTCACAGGGGGTGACCGACACCTTC
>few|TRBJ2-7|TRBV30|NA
CAWSGGGTQYEQYF
TGTGCCTGGAGTGGGGGCGGGACCCAGTACGAGCAGTACTTC
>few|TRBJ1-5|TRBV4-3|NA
CASSQDEQGYQPQHF
TGCGCCAGCAGCCAAGATGAACAGGGTTATCAGCCCCAGCATTTT
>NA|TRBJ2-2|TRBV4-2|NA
CASSQDGSGSAGELFF
TGTGCCAGCAGCCAAGATGGGTCAGGGTCGGCCGGGGAGCTGTTTTTT
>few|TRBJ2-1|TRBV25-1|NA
CASSEGARWNEQFF
TGTGCCAGCAGTGAGGGGGCGCGGTGGAATGAGCAGTTCTTC
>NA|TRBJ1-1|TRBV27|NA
CASSLNSPSEAFF
TGTGCCAGCAGTTTGAACAGCCCCTCTGAAGCTTTCTTT
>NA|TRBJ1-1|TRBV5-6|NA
CASGNRAPNTEAFF
TGTGCCAGCGGAAACAGGGCCCCGAACACTGAAGCTTTCTTT
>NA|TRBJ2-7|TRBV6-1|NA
CASSEQGYVHEQYF
TGTGCCAGCAGTGAACAGGGCTATGTCCACGAGCAGTACTTC
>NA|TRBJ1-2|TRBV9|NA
CASSVEGVNTGYGYTF
TGTGCCAGCAGCGTAGAAGGGGTAAACACTGGATATGGCTACACCTTC
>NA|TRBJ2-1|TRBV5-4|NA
CASSLVGSNEQFF
TGTGCCAGCAGCCTGGTGGGGAGCAATGAGCAGTTCTTC
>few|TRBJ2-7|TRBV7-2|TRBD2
CASSLELAGEQYF
TGTGCCAGCAGCTTAGAACTAGCGGGGGAGCAGTACTTC
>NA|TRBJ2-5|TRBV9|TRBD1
CASSETWTGQETQYF
TGTGCCAGCAGCGAAACCTGGACAGGCCAAGAGACCCAGTACTTC
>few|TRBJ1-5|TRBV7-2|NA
CASSLGQGRHQPQHF
TGTGCCAGCAGCTTAGGCCAGGGTCGGCATCAGCCCCAGCATTTT
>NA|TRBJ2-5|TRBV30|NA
CAWSPTGSETQYF
TGTGCCTGGAGCCCTACAGGGTCAGAGACCCAGTACTTC
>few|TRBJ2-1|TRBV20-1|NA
CSARDYPEQFF
TGCAGTGCTAGAGACTATCCTGAGCAGTTCTTC
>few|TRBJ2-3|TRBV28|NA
CASSYHPRDTQYF
TGTGCCAGCAGTTATCATCCCAGGGATACGCAGTATTTT
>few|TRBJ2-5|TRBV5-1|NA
CASSLGPRVTQTQYF
TGCGCCAGCAGCTTGGGACCCCGGGTTACCCAGACCCAGTACTTC
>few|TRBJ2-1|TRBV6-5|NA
CASSQRAGSYNEQFF
TGTGCCAGCAGTCAGCGAGCGGGCTCCTACAATGAGCAGTTCTTC
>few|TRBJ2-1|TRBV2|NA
CASSLQGYEQFF
TGTGCCAGCAGTTTACAGGGCTATGAGCAGTTCTTC
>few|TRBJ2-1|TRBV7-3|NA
CASSQLGGYEQFF
TGTGCCAGCAGCCAACTTGGCGGCTATGAGCAGTTCTTC
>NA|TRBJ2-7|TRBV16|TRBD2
CASSPGLAGLGEQYF
TGTGCCAGCAGCCCGGGACTAGCGGGACTAGGCGAGCAGTACTTC
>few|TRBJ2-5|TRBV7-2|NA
CASSPFPGLRETQYF
TGTGCCAGCAGCCCCTTCCCGGGACTTAGGGAGACCCAGTACTTC
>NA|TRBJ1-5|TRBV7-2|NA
CASSLGAVRNQPQHF
TGTGCCAGCAGCCTGGGGGCAGTACGCAATCAGCCCCAGCATTTT
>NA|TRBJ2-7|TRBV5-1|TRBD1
CASSLGTGAYEQYF
TGCGCCAGCAGCCTGGGGACAGGGGCCTACGAGCAGTACTTC
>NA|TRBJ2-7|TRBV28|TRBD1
CASRPQGYSGTGAF
TGTGCCAGCAGGCCCCAGGGCTACTCCGGGACAGGGGCCTTC
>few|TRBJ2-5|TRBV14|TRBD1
CASSPDRVVQTQYF
TGTGCCAGCAGCCCCGACAGGGTAGTTCAGACCCAGTACTTC
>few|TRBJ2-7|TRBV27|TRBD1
CASSSAGQGATYEQYF
TGTGCCAGCAGTTCGGCTGGACAGGGGGCTACCTACGAGCAGTACTTC
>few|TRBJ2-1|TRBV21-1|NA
CASFPGTGTYNEQFF
TGTGCCAGCTTCCCCGGGACAGGGACCTACAATGAGCAGTTCTTC
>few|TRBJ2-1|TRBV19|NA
CASTLTPAGSSGSRHEQFF
TGTGCCAGTACCCTAACCCCCGCAGGGTCATCAGGAAGTCGGCATGAGCAGTTCTTC
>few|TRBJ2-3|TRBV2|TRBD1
CASSYRGQTDTQYF
TGTGCCAGCAGTTACAGGGGGCAGACAGATACGCAGTATTTT
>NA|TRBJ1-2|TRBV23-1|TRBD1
CASSQSGPRDRRLGGYTF
TGCGCCAGCAGTCAATCGGGTCCGAGGGACAGGAGACTCGGGGGCTACACCTTC
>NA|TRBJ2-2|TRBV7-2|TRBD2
CASSGLAGGTGELFF
TGTGCCAGCAGCGGGCTAGCGGGTGGGACCGGGGAGCTGTTTTTT
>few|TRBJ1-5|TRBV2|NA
CASNLDSGSNQPQHF
TGTGCCAGCAACCTGGACTCCGGGAGCAATCAGCCCCAGCATTTT
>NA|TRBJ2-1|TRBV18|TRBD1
CASSVGQGYEQFF
TGTGCCAGCTCAGTAGGACAGGGGTATGAGCAGTTCTTC
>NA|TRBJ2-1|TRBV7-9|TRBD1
CASSLARGQGNNEQFF
TGTGCCAGCAGCTTAGCGCGGGGACAGGGCAACAATGAGCAGTTCTTC
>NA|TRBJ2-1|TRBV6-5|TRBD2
CASISGGNEQFF
TGTGCCAGCATCTCGGGGGGAAATGAGCAGTTCTTC
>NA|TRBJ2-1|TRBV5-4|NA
CASSLASGLPIGEQFF
TGTGCCAGCAGCTTGGCGTCCGGACTCCCCATAGGGGAGCAGTTCTTC
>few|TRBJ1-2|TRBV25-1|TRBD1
CASSGNSGGSGYTF
TGTGCCAGCAGTGGCAACTCAGGGGGAAGTGGCTACACCTTC
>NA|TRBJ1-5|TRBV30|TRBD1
CAWTLQGGLPLHF
TGTGCCTGGACTTTGCAGGGGGGTCTGCCCCTGCATTTT
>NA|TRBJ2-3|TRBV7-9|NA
CASSPGDFLTDTQYF
TGTGCCAGCAGCCCCGGGGACTTCCTCACAGATACGCAGTATTTT
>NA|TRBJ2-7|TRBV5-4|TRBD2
CASSSARDYYEQYF
TGTGCCAGCAGCTCTGCGAGGGACTACTACGAGCAGTACTTC
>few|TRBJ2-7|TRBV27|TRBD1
CASSLRTGVFGTYEQYF
TGTGCCAGCAGTCTAAGGACAGGGGTCTTCGGTACCTACGAGCAGTACTTC
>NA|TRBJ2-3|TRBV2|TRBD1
CASSEQGARTDTQYF
TGTGCCAGCAGTGAACAGGGGGCCCGCACAGATACGCAGTATTTT